This TCR beta chain comes out of a study of shared clonotypes between healthy human individuals. Data came from immunoSEQ multiplex PCR; TCRdb stores just in-frame clones and leaves some out. Among a few million clones listed, around 93% were seen once. Germline assignment: CDR1 SGDLS and CDR2 YYNGEE. The CDR3 covers 14 residues. Trimming at V came to 2 bases and at J to 8 bases, leaving 5 bases not matched to a gene. Naive CD8 cells lacked CD45RO, underwent positive selection for CCR7 and left out terminally differentiated effector memory CD45RA+ cells. This TCR came from a man between 18 and 29 years old in good health. Some clones in this sample may be carry-over from other donors' samples. This rearrangement joins TRBV9 to TRBJ2-1; 9 nucleotides align to TRBD1. What was sequenced was naive CD8+ T cells from PBMCs. The CDR3 DNA reads as TGTGCCAGCAGCGTCTCGCGACAGGGGGATGAGCAGTTCTTC. It encodes CASSVSRQGDEQFF.